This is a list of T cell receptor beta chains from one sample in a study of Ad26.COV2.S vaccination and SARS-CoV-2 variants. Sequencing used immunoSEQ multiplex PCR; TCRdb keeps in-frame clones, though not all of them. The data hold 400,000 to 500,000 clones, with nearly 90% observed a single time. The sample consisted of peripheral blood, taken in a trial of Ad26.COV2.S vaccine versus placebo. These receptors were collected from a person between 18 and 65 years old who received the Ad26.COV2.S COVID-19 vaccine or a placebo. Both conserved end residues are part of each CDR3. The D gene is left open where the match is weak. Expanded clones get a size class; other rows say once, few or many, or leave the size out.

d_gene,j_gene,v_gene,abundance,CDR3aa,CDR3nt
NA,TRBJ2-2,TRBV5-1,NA,CASSVTRSGELFF,TGCGCCAGCAGCGTGACCCGCTCCGGGGAGCTGTTTTTT
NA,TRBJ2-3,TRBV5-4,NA,CASSLAMGMSTDTQYF,TGTGCCAGCAGCTTGGCCATGGGGATGAGCACAGATACGCAGTATTTT
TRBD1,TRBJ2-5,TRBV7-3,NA,CASSPTGSKTQYF,TGTGCCAGCAGCCCGACAGGGTCGAAGACCCAGTACTTC
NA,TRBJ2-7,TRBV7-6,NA,CASSAQGTTYEQYF,TGTGCCAGCAGCGCCCAGGGGACCACCTACGAGCAGTACTTC
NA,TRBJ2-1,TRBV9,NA,CASSAKPAPVYNEQFF,TGTGCCAGCAGCGCTAAACCAGCACCAGTCTACAATGAGCAGTTCTTC
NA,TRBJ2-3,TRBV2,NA,CASRAMSTDTQYF,TGTGCCAGCAGAGCTATGAGCACAGATACGCAGTATTTT
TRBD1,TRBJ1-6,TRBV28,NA,CASSVGDRNSPLHF,TGTGCCAGCAGTGTCGGGGACAGAAATTCACCCCTCCACTTT
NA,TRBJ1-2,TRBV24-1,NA,CATGRGRGGGYTF,TGTGCCACGGGCAGGGGCCGAGGTGGTGGCTACACCTTC
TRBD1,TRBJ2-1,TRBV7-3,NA,CASSLGQANYNEQFF,TGTGCCAGCAGCTTAGGACAGGCGAACTACAATGAGCAGTTCTTC
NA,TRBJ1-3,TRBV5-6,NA,CASSDRGSGNTIYF,TGTGCCAGCAGCGACCGAGGTTCTGGAAACACCATATATTTT
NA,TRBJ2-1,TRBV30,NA,CAWSRSSYNEQFF,TGTGCCTGGAGTCGGAGCTCCTACAATGAGCAGTTCTTC
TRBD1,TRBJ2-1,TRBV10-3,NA,CATRGTGVFRAYNEQFF,TGTGCCACCAGAGGGACAGGGGTTTTTAGGGCCTACAATGAGCAGTTCTTC
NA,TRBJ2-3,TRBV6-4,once,CASSDRGGSTDTQYF,TGTGCCAGCAGTGACCGAGGGGGGAGCACAGATACGCAGTATTTT
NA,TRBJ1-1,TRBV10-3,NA,CAINSRGDRSDTEAFF,TGTGCCATCAACTCGAGGGGGGACCGTTCGGACACTGAAGCTTTCTTT
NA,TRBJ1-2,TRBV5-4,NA,CASSFGAALSYTF,TGTGCCAGCAGCTTTGGCGCGGCGTTGAGCTACACCTTC
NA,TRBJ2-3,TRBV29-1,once,CSVVAYGDTQYF,TGCAGCGTGGTAGCCTATGGAGATACGCAGTATTTT
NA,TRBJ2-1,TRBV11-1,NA,CASSLEGVYNEQFF,TGTGCCAGCAGCTTAGAGGGGGTCTACAATGAGCAGTTCTTC
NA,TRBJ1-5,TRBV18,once,CASSPPDRKNQPQHF,TGTGCCAGCTCACCACCCGACAGGAAAAATCAGCCCCAGCATTTT
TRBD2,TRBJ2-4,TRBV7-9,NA,CASSPLPAGKLIQYF,TGTGCCAGCAGCCCTCTCCCAGCGGGAAAACTCATTCAGTACTTC
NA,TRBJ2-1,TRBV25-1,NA,CASGAGPGYNEQFF,TGTGCCAGCGGGGCGGGACCGGGCTACAATGAGCAGTTCTTC
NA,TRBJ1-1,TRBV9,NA,CASSVSQSRDTEAFF,TGTGCCAGCAGCGTCTCCCAAAGTCGGGACACTGAAGCTTTCTTT
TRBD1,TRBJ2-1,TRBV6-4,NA,CASSSAGTGLLDEQFF,TGTGCCAGCAGTTCAGCCGGGACAGGGCTTCTAGATGAGCAGTTCTTC
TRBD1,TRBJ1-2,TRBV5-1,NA,CASSPGQGFEGYTF,TGCGCCAGCAGCCCCGGACAGGGATTTGAAGGCTACACCTTC
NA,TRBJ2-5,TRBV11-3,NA,CASSLAEGETQYF,TGTGCCAGCAGCTTAGCTGAGGGAGAGACCCAGTACTTC
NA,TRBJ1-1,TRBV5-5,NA,CASSLERDTEAFF,TGTGCCAGCAGCTTGGAAAGGGACACTGAAGCTTTCTTT
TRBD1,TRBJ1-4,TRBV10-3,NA,CAISEPGQGGEKLFF,TGTGCCATCAGTGAGCCGGGACAGGGTGGTGAAAAACTGTTTTTT
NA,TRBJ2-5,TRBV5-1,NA,CASSLSHGEETQYF,TGCGCCAGCAGCCTTAGCCACGGAGAGGAGACCCAGTACTTC
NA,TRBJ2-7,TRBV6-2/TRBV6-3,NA,CASSYLELGSEISEQYF,TGTGCCAGCAGTTACCTAGAGCTAGGGTCAGAGATTTCTGAGCAGTACTTC
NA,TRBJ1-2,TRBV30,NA,CAWSFGRISYGYTF,TGTGCCTGGAGTTTCGGGAGGATCAGTTATGGCTACACCTTC
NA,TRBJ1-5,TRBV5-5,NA,CASSLQGAQPQHF,TGTGCCAGCAGCTTACAGGGAGCTCAGCCCCAGCATTTT
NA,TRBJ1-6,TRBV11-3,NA,CASSFRGRPYSPLHF,TGTGCCAGCAGCTTCCGGGGCAGGCCCTATTCACCCCTCCACTTT
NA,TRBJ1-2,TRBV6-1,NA,CASSEGIWGRNVGDYGYTF,TGTGCCAGCAGTGAAGGGATTTGGGGGCGCAACGTCGGAGACTATGGCTACACCTTC
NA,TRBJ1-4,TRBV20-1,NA,CSARGEKLFF,TGCAGTGCTAGGGGTGAAAAACTGTTTTTT
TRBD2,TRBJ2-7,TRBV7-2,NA,CASSLRAGFSYEQYF,TGTGCCAGCAGCCTCCGAGCGGGGTTCTCCTACGAGCAGTACTTC
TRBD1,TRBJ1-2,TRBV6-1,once,CASSEGTGANYGYTF,TGTGCCAGCAGTGAAGGAACAGGGGCCAACTATGGCTACACCTTC
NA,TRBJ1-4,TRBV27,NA,CASSLSWATNEKLFF,TGTGCCAGCAGTTTATCATGGGCAACTAATGAAAAACTGTTTTTT
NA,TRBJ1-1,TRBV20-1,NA,CSAPGTEAFF,TGCAGTGCTCCCGGGACTGAAGCTTTCTTT
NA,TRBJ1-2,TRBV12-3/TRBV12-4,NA,CASSDQGFSGYTF,TGTGCCAGCAGTGATCAGGGTTTTAGTGGCTACACCTTC
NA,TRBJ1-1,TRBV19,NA,CASRPLFRGDGTEAFF,TGTGCCAGTAGACCATTATTTCGGGGGGATGGCACTGAAGCTTTCTTT
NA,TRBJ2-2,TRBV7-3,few,CASSPIGTTGELFF,TGTGCCAGCAGCCCCATAGGGACGACCGGGGAGCTGTTTTTT
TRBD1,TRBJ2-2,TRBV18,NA,CASSPSKGQGALTGELFF,TGTGCCAGCTCACCCTCGAAGGGACAGGGGGCCCTAACCGGGGAGCTGTTTTTT
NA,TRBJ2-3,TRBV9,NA,CASSVGRTADTQYF,TGTGCCAGCAGCGTAGGAAGAACGGCAGATACGCAGTATTTT
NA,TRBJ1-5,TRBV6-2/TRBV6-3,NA,CASSYGGNSNQPQHF,TGTGCCAGCAGTTACGGAGGGAATAGCAATCAGCCCCAGCATTTT
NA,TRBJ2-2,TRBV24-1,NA,CATLDPQDTGELFF,TGTGCCACCCTGGACCCTCAGGACACCGGGGAGCTGTTTTTT
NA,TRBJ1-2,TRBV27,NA,CASSPQRRGADYGYTF,TGTGCCAGCAGTCCCCAACGAAGGGGCGCAGACTATGGCTACACCTTC
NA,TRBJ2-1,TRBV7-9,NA,CASSLAYGRDNEQFF,TGTGCCAGCAGCTTAGCGTACGGGAGAGACAATGAGCAGTTCTTC